Listed here are 9 T cell receptor beta chains from one sample, sequenced in a study of T cell responses to AZD1222 COVID-19 vaccine. The repertoire was sequenced with immunoSEQ multiplex PCR; TCRdb's copy has only in-frame clones and lacks some. The sample comprises about 120,000 clones, 86% of which are singletons, and about 7.8% rests with the top ten. Source: peripheral blood, taken on day 0 of AZD1222 vaccination. The receptors originated from an adult in good health.

The sample holds one count of this clone. The chain joins TRBV4-1 to TRBJ2-3; no clear D. The CDR3 extends over 15 amino acids. V gave up 2 bases and J gave up 4 bases, with 13 bases separating them. The germline V gene has CDR1 MGHRA and CDR2 YSYEKL. The CDR3 DNA is TGCGCCAGCAGCCAACACACCGCCCCCCCAGATACGCAGTATTTT. It yields the protein CASSQHTAPPDTQYF.

The chain has TRBV25-1 and TRBJ1-6, with D possibly matching TRBD1 (6 bases). Germline values: CDR1 MGHDK, CDR2 SYGVNS. The CDR3 extends over 17 amino acids. V lost 4 bases and J 0 bases, leaving 13 bases between the germline ends. In nucleotides, the CDR3 is TGTGCCAGCAGTGGGGACACCAGGAGCTCCTATAATTCACCCCTCCACTTT. Protein product: CASSGDTRSSYNSPLHF.

This clone was detected only a few times. This sequence joins TRBV7-8 and TRBJ2-7; 13 nucleotides line up with TRBD2. CDR3 length: 16 amino acids. Germline CDR1 reads SGHVS; CDR2 reads FQNEAQ. V shed 5 bases, J shed 4 bases, and the junction held 8 bases outside the gene matches. CDR3 bases: TGTGCCAGCAGCGGGGGGACTAGCGGGGAACTTTACGAGCAGTACTTC. Its protein is CASSGGTSGELYEQYF.

This clone appeared once. V usage is TRBV19 and J usage is TRBJ1-2; D may be TRBD1 (6 bases). The CDR3 length is 14 residues. V dropped 5 bases and J dropped 7 bases, with 17 bases sitting between them. Germline V gives CDR1 LNHDA, CDR2 SQIVND (reference sequence). The CDR3 DNA sequence: TGTGCCAGTAGTCCCCAGCCAGGGGTTGGTGGCTACACCTTC. The encoded protein is CASSPQPGVGGYTF.

This chain links TRBV28 with TRBJ2-1; TRBD1 matches at 11 bases. Germline V gives CDR1 MDHEN, CDR2 SYDVKM. Trimming at V came to 4 bases and at J to 5 bases, leaving 1 base not matched to a gene. There are 14 residues in the CDR3. CDR3 nucleotide sequence: TGTGCCAGCAGTTCGGGACAGGGGGACAATGAGCAGTTCTTC. Translating gives CASSSGQGDNEQFF.

CDR3 amino acids: CASSQAGQGANQPQHF. The CDR3 DNA follows: TGCGCCAGCAGCCAAGCGGGACAGGGGGCAAATCAGCCCCAGCATTTT. The chain has TRBV4-1 and TRBJ1-5; TRBD1 agrees at 12 bases. The CDR3 covers 16 residues. Germline V CDR1 and CDR2: MGHRA, YSYEKL. J gave up 4 bases and V 1 base, and 2 bases lay outside the gene matches.

The chain uses TRBV7-9 and TRBJ2-7; D may match TRBD1 or TRBD2 (5 bases each). This CDR3 is built from 14 residues. Trimming took 5 bases from V and 6 from J, leaving 17 bases between them. CDR1 SEHNR and CDR2 FQNEAQ come from the germline V gene (reference sequence). The CDR3 bases are TGTGCCAGCAGCCTTGAGGGGAAGGGCAGCGAGCAGTACTTC. It codes for CASSLEGKGSEQYF.

This clone was seen once. This rearrangement joins TRBV28 to TRBJ1-6, with D unclear. CDR3 length: 16 amino acids. V shed 5 bases and J shed 0 bases, with 11 bases lying between them. Germline CDR1 is MDHEN and CDR2 is SYDVKM. The CDR3 sequence is CASSPGRSSYNSPLHF. The CDR3 nucleotides are TGTGCCAGCAGTCCCGGAAGGAGCTCCTATAATTCACCCCTCCACTTT.

The rearrangement joins TRBV12-3 or TRBV12-4 to TRBJ1-3; D is unresolved. V lost 3 bases to trimming and J lost 7 bases, with 7 bases between them. The CDR3 contains 12 residues. CDR3 residues: CASSLGLNTIYF. CDR3 bases: TGTGCCAGCAGTTTGGGATTGAACACCATATATTTT.